Here is one T cell receptor (beta chain) with its context. Cohorts were based on clinical histories the participants reported. The entry originates in a study of blood T cell repertoires in COVID-19. Study at large: T cells, B-cell-depleted T cells, or PBMCs supplied cDNA or gDNA.

V gave up 4 bases and J gave up 5 bases, with 18 bases separating them. CDR1 SEHNR and CDR2 FQNEAQ come from the germline V gene (reference sequence). This CDR3 comprises 15 residues. Study processing details: Amplifying reference gene primers gave estimates of nucleated cell counts. This table comes from immunoSEQ multiplex PCR, and its TCRdb copy is limited to in-frame clones, with some not included. V, J and clone size derive from that table, while D and trimming were established from the DNA sequence. The sample consists of approximately 100,000 clones, just over 85% of them appearing once. This clonotype was obtained from a woman aged 45-60 years who had recovered from COVID-19. Material: PBMCs or T cells enriched from blood (not recorded which). V gene TRBV7-9 combines with J gene TRBJ2-7; D is perhaps TRBD1 (6 bases). In nucleotides, the CDR3 is TGTGCCAGCAGCTCGTCGTTGCAGGGGCCGCACGAGCAGTACTTC. It codes for CASSSSLQGPHEQYF.